One and the same sample provided the 14 T cell receptor beta chains below, sequenced in a study of response to subunit inactivated influenza vaccine. TCRdb recomputed calls from the RT-PCR reads with MiXCR, one row per CDR3 protein. Found here are fewer than 700,000 distinct CDR3 sequences, 10% to 15% of them singletons; the top ten hold roughly 14%. Material: PBMCs from blood, obtained 40 to 50 days after vaccination. The receptors come from a man aged 50 to 59 who received an inactivated influenza vaccine.

This clonotype was detected only a few times. The chain has TRBV28 and TRBJ1-1; D unclear. The CDR3 spans 11 residues. The germline V gene encodes CDR1 MDHEN and CDR2 SYDVKM. V was pared by 6 bases and J by 6 bases, with 8 bases between. CDR3: CASRQTSEAFF. The CDR3 DNA sequence: TGTGCCAGCAGGCAAACATCTGAAGCTTTCTTT.

The V gene is TRBV5-6, the J gene TRBJ2-1, with D tentatively TRBD2 (6 bases). The CDR3 spans 13 residues. The germline gives CDR1 SGHDT, CDR2 YYEEEE. The V end was cut by 2 bases, the J end by 6 bases, with 9 bases between. CDR3 sequence (DNA): TGTGCCAGCAGCTTACCGCGGGGCAATGAGCAGTTCTTC. This encodes CASSLPRGNEQFF. Complete variable domain (other parts from reference TRBV5-6 and TRBJ2-1): DAGVTQSPTHLIKTRGQQVTLRCSPKSGHDTVSWYQQALGQGPQFIFQYYEEEERQRGNFPDRFSGHQFPNYSSELNVNALLLGDSALYLCASSLPRGNEQFFGPGTRLTVL.

The J gene is TRBJ2-7, the V gene TRBV7-2; the D gene is possibly TRBD1 (5 bases). V was pared by 5 bases and J by 3 bases, with 11 bases between. CDR1 is SGHTA and CDR2 is FQGNSA in the germline V gene. The CDR3 consists of 13 residues. The CDR3 region is CASSPLRGYEQYF. The CDR3 DNA sequence: TGTGCCAGCAGCCCGTTAAGGGGCTACGAGCAGTACTTC.

The chain uses TRBV4-1 and TRBJ1-1, with D maybe TRBD1 (6 bases). The CDR3 is 16 amino acids. Germline lookup yields CDR1 MGHRA and CDR2 YSYEKL. V was trimmed by 1 base and J by 5 bases, leaving 17 bases between them. The CDR3 nucleotides are TGCGCCAGCAGCCAAGGCGGCAGGGGCCGGAGGACTGAAGCTTTCTTT. Residues: CASSQGGRGRRTEAFF.

This clonotype has a handful of counts. The chain uses TRBV20-1 and TRBJ1-6; a possible D gene is TRBD1 (6 bases). In germline, CDR1 is DFQATT, CDR2 SNEGSKA (reference sequence). The CDR3 contains 14 residues. V dropped 3 bases and J dropped 5 bases, with 11 bases sitting between them. Here the CDR3 DNA reads TGCAGTGCTAGGGAGGGGGTAGATAATTCACCCCTCCACTTT. This translates into CSAREGVDNSPLHF.

In its sample, this clonotype was seen many times. This sequence joins TRBV12-3 or TRBV12-4 and TRBJ2-7; 9 bases match TRBD2. The V segment lost 1 base and the J segment 0 bases; nucleotides outside the gene matches: 1. There are 15 residues in the CDR3. The chain's CDR3 is CASSLGGRASYEQYF. Here the CDR3 DNA reads TGTGCCAGCAGTTTAGGCGGGAGGGCCTCCTACGAGCAGTACTTC.

This clonotype showed up many times. The rearrangement links TRBV5-6 to TRBJ2-1, with TRBD2 matching over 9 bases. The V gene end was trimmed by 4 bases and the J gene end by 5 bases; junction bases not matched to a gene: 13. The CDR3 contains 17 residues. Germline CDR1 is SGHDT and CDR2 is YYEEEE. DNA of the CDR3: TGTGCCAGCAGCCCCACACCCTTCGCGGGAGGGGACAATGAGCAGTTCTTC. Translated, it gives CASSPTPFAGGDNEQFF.

The chain uses TRBV28 and TRBJ2-7; either TRBD1 or TRBD2 may supply D (5 bases each). CDR3 size: 15 residues. The ends were cut back, 2 bases at V and 3 bases at J, with 14 bases in the middle. CDR1 and CDR2 from the germline V gene are MDHEN and SYDVKM. The CDR3 here is CASSLGGTMSYEQYF. Here the CDR3 DNA reads TGTGCCAGCAGTTTAGGGGGTACCATGAGCTACGAGCAGTACTTC.

The rearrangement uses TRBV28 and TRBJ2-7, with TRBD2 matching over 10 bases. The CDR3 sequence is 16 residues long. The germline gives CDR1 MDHEN, CDR2 SYDVKM. V was pared by 5 bases and J by 2 bases, with 9 bases of the junction left unmatched. The CDR3 nucleotides read TGTGCCAGCAGTCTTACGAGGACTAGCGGCACCTACGAGCAGTACTTC. This gives the protein CASSLTRTSGTYEQYF.

This clonotype has at least ten counts. This chain connects TRBV7-7 to TRBJ2-5; 9 bases map to TRBD1. V was pared by 5 bases and J by 2 bases, with 3 bases of the junction left unmatched. The CDR3 is made up of 14 amino acids. The germline V gene encodes CDR1 SSHAT and CDR2 FNYEAQ (reference sequence). The CDR3: CASSLGTGQETQYF. For the CDR3, the DNA is TGTGCCAGCAGCCTCGGGACAGGGCAAGAGACCCAGTACTTC. Full variable domain (remainder filled in from reference TRBV7-7 and TRBJ2-5): GAGVSQSPRYKVTKRGQDVTLRCDPISSHATLYWYQQALGQGPEFLTYFNYEAQPDKSGLPSDRFSAERPEGSISTLTIQRTEQRDSAMYRCASSLGTGQETQYFGPGTRLLVL.

A word on this clonotype: A read error is likely, as this CDR3 ends without the conserved phenylalanine or tryptophan. The DNA of the CDR3 is TGTGCCAGCAGTCCTGGGACGGGGACCCAGTACTAC. It specifies CASSPGTGTQYY. This rearrangement joins TRBV12-3 or TRBV12-4 to TRBJ2-5; D may match TRBD1 or TRBD2 (5 bases each). Trimming took off 5 bases at V and 7 bases at J, with 11 bases between the two ends. CDR3 length: 12 residues.

The chain's CDR3 is CASSQLAGSPLHF. The DNA of the CDR3 is TGTGCCAGCAGCCAATTAGCTGGCTCACCCCTCCACTTT. This chain uses TRBV3-1 with TRBJ1-6; D is ambiguous. Germline V gene sequence: CDR1 LGHDT, CDR2 YNNKEL (reference sequence). The CDR3 contains 13 residues. V shed 2 bases and J shed 10 bases, with 9 bases lying between them.

This clonotype has a handful of counts. The chain employs TRBV7-2 and TRBJ2-2; the D is unclear. The CDR3 spans 16 residues. Germline loops: CDR1 SGHTA, CDR2 FQGNSA. V lost 2 bases, J lost 1 base, and 11 bases lay in between. CDR3 nucleotide sequence: TGTGCCAGCAGCTTACGGCGGACCCTGAACACCGGGGAGCTGTTTTTT. Protein sequence: CASSLRRTLNTGELFF.

This chain joins TRBV29-1 and TRBJ1-3, with a tentative D call TRBD1 (6 bases). CDR1 and CDR2 from the germline V gene are SQVTM and ANQGSEA. The CDR3 loop spans 15 amino acids. Trimming stripped 7 bases from V and 4 bases from J, with 20 bases between. CDR3 coding DNA: TGCAGCGCCGCAGAGGGGGGCAGGAACGGAAACACCATATATTTT. This gives the protein CSAAEGGRNGNTIYF.